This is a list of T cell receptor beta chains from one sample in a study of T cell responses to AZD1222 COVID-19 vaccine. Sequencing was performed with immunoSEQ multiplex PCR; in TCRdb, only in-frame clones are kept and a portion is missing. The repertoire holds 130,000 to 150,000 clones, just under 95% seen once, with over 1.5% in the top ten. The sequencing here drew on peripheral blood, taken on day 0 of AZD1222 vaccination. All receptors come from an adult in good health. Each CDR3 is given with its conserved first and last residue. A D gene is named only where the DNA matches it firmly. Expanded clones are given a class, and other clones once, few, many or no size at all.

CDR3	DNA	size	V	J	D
CASSPHGGTEANNEQFF	TGTGCCAGCTCCCCCCACGGGGGGACTGAGGCCAACAATGAGCAGTTCTTC	NA	TRBV18	TRBJ2-1	TRBD2
CASSLSGGNQPQHF	TGTGCCAGCAGTTTATCAGGGGGCAATCAGCCCCAGCATTTT	NA	TRBV28	TRBJ1-5	NA
CASSQWGSLGPQHF	TGCGCCAGCAGCCAGTGGGGGTCCCTCGGGCCCCAGCATTTT	NA	TRBV4-1	TRBJ1-5	NA
CASSETDSGFNEQFF	TGTGCCAGCAGTGAAACGGACAGTGGTTTCAATGAGCAGTTCTTC	NA	TRBV6-1	TRBJ2-1	NA
CASSQLGGGYYEQYF	TGTGCCAGCAGTCAATTAGGAGGGGGATACTACGAGCAGTACTTC	NA	TRBV5-6	TRBJ2-7	NA
CASSLAGGPNTEAFF	TGTGCCAGCAGCTTAGCGGGTGGCCCAAACACTGAAGCTTTCTTT	NA	TRBV11-2	TRBJ1-1	NA
CASSFRGLSTEAFF	TGCGCCAGCAGCTTCAGGGGCTTAAGCACTGAAGCTTTCTTT	NA	TRBV5-1	TRBJ1-1	NA
CASSLGLGLLAYGYTF	TGTGCCAGCAGCTTAGGGTTAGGACTACTGGCCTATGGCTACACCTTC	medium-sized	TRBV7-9	TRBJ1-2	NA
CAWTSGTYEQYF	TGTGCCTGGACTAGCGGAACCTACGAGCAGTACTTC	NA	TRBV30	TRBJ2-7	TRBD2
CASSYGWGYTF	TGTGCCAGCAGTTACGGGTGGGGCTACACCTTC	NA	TRBV6-2/TRBV6-3	TRBJ1-2	NA
CASSMQRIASEPYEQYF	TGTGCCAGTAGTATGCAAAGGATAGCGTCGGAACCCTACGAGCAGTACTTC	NA	TRBV19	TRBJ2-7	NA
CASSERRTGGYTF	TGCGCCAGCAGTGAGCGTCGCACGGGTGGCTACACCTTC	NA	TRBV10-1	TRBJ1-2	NA
CATSREVPGTTSGYTF	TGTGCCACCAGCAGAGAAGTCCCAGGGACGACTTCTGGCTACACCTTC	NA	TRBV15	TRBJ1-2	NA
CASSAPGGTPNTGELFF	TGTGCCAGCAGCGCCCCAGGCGGGACACCGAACACCGGGGAGCTGTTTTTT	once	TRBV9	TRBJ2-2	NA
CASSPYGTGGTYEQYF	TGTGCCAGCAGCCCCTACGGGACAGGTGGGACCTACGAGCAGTACTTC	NA	TRBV28	TRBJ2-7	TRBD1
CASNAWRTEAFF	TGTGCCAGCAATGCCTGGAGGACTGAAGCTTTCTTT	NA	TRBV2	TRBJ1-1	NA
CASSLSADTQYF	TGTGCCAGCAGCTTAAGCGCAGATACGCAGTATTTT	NA	TRBV7-3	TRBJ2-3	NA
CASSLEYTQYF	TGTGCCAGCAGCTTAGAATATACGCAGTATTTT	NA	TRBV11-2	TRBJ2-3	NA
CASSSGSFPNTEAFF	TGTGCCAGCAGCTCCGGATCCTTCCCGAACACTGAAGCTTTCTTT	NA	TRBV7-3	TRBJ1-1	NA
CASGSGPGGELFF	TGTGCCAGCGGTTCAGGGCCAGGCGGGGAGCTGTTTTTT	once	TRBV6-5	TRBJ2-2	NA
CASSSRTSGLNKNIQYF	TGTGCCAGCAGCTCAAGGACTAGCGGGCTGAACAAAAACATTCAGTACTTC	once	TRBV7-9	TRBJ2-4	TRBD2
CASSEVGTNYGYTF	TGTGCCAGCAGTGAGGTCGGGACAAACTATGGCTACACCTTC	NA	TRBV25-1	TRBJ1-2	NA
CATSHPSLKDRRNYEQYF	TGCGCCACCTCTCACCCCTCCCTTAAGGACAGGAGGAACTACGAGCAGTACTTC	NA	TRBV23-1	TRBJ2-7	TRBD1
CASSSRGLNSPLHF	TGCGCCAGCAGCTCGCGGGGTTTAAATTCACCCCTCCACTTT	once	TRBV5-1	TRBJ1-6	NA
CASRTGSGANVLTF	TGTGCCAGCAGGACGGGCTCTGGGGCCAACGTCCTGACTTTC	NA	TRBV28	TRBJ2-6	NA
CASSPRAGNYEQYF	TGTGCCAGCAGTCCACGGGCAGGAAACTACGAGCAGTACTTC	NA	TRBV6-5	TRBJ2-7	NA
CASSLSPQNMNTEAFF	TGTGCCAGCAGTTTATCTCCCCAGAACATGAACACTGAAGCTTTCTTT	once	TRBV28	TRBJ1-1	NA
CASSKARQRYTEAFF	TGTGCCAGCAGCAAAGCCCGACAGCGGTACACTGAAGCTTTCTTT	NA	TRBV21-1	TRBJ1-1	NA
CASSDIPKGTNEKLFF	TGTGCCAGCAGTGACATCCCCAAAGGAACTAATGAAAAACTGTTTTTT	NA	TRBV2	TRBJ1-4	NA
CASSQESGGAYEQYF	TGCGCCAGCAGCCAAGAGAGTGGGGGGGCCTACGAGCAGTACTTC	once	TRBV4-1	TRBJ2-7	TRBD2
CASSHRGLSYNEQFF	TGTGCCAGCAGCCACAGGGGGCTTTCCTACAATGAGCAGTTCTTC	NA	TRBV27	TRBJ2-1	TRBD1
CASRGLGETQYF	TGTGCCAGCAGGGGACTGGGAGAGACCCAGTACTTC	NA	TRBV2	TRBJ2-5	NA
CASSPVEVGPGANVLTF	TGTGCCAGCTCTCCCGTGGAGGTAGGGCCTGGGGCCAACGTCCTGACTTTC	NA	TRBV18	TRBJ2-6	NA
CASSLRRTGNTIYF	TGTGCCAGCAGTTTACGAAGGACTGGAAACACCATATATTTT	NA	TRBV27	TRBJ1-3	NA
CASSLGTGRAYEQYF	TGTGCCAGCAGCCTTGGGACAGGGAGGGCCTACGAGCAGTACTTC	once	TRBV7-8	TRBJ2-7	TRBD1
CSGTVNTEAFF	TGCAGCGGAACAGTGAACACTGAAGCTTTCTTT	NA	TRBV29-1	TRBJ1-1	NA
CASSSGGGGGYGYTF	TGTGCCAGCAGCTCCGGGGGCGGCGGGGGCTATGGCTACACCTTC	NA	TRBV11-2	TRBJ1-2	NA
CASSFKGPATDTQYF	TGTGCCAGTAGTTTCAAGGGGCCCGCCACAGATACGCAGTATTTT	NA	TRBV27	TRBJ2-3	NA
CASSERGRVAGTGELFF	TGTGCCAGCAGCGAACGGGGCCGGGTAGCGGGCACCGGGGAGCTGTTTTTT	NA	TRBV9	TRBJ2-2	TRBD2
CASSVGGPDNYGYTF	TGTGCCAGCAGCGTAGGGGGACCTGATAACTATGGCTACACCTTC	NA	TRBV9	TRBJ1-2	NA
CATSRQGAGANVLTF	TGTGCCACCAGCAGACAGGGTGCTGGGGCCAACGTCCTGACTTTC	NA	TRBV15	TRBJ2-6	NA
CASSYQLDDGYTF	TGTGCCAGCAGTTATCAGCTAGACGATGGCTACACCTTC	NA	TRBV2	TRBJ1-2	NA
CASSPQGTGAREQFF	TGCGCCAGCAGCCCCCAGGGGACAGGGGCGCGTGAGCAGTTCTTC	once	TRBV5-1	TRBJ2-1	TRBD1
CASSLTYGGVETQYF	TGTGCCAGCAGCTTAACGTACGGGGGAGTAGAGACCCAGTACTTC	NA	TRBV7-3	TRBJ2-5	NA
CASSLGHLGQIGNTIYF	TGTGCCAGCAGTCTTGGACACCTGGGGCAGATAGGAAACACCATATATTTT	NA	TRBV28	TRBJ1-3	NA
CSVYDGLLYEQYF	TGCAGCGTTTACGACGGACTACTTTACGAGCAGTACTTC	NA	TRBV29-1	TRBJ2-7	NA
CASSLTITEAFF	TGTGCCAGCTCACTGACGATTACTGAAGCTTTCTTT	NA	TRBV18	TRBJ1-1	NA
CASSPAPGTAVGGTQYF	TGTGCCAGCAGCCCTGCTCCCGGGACAGCCGTGGGTGGGACCCAGTACTTC	NA	TRBV7-6	TRBJ2-5	TRBD1
CASSPQSPPGVGGYTF	TGTGCCAGCTCACCACAGAGCCCCCCGGGGGTTGGTGGCTACACCTTC	NA	TRBV18	TRBJ1-2	NA